The 32 T cell receptor beta chains presented below share a single source sample, sequenced in a study of response to subunit inactivated influenza vaccine. TCRdb redid the calling of the RT-PCR reads with MiXCR, one entry per CDR3 protein. The data contain some 640,000 distinct CDR3 sequences, around 13% of them singletons. This specimen was PBMCs from blood, taken approximately 15 days before vaccination. The receptors were gathered from a man between 45 and 60 years old who received an inactivated influenza vaccine.

V usage is TRBV30 and J usage is TRBJ1-6; D not resolved. The CDR3 sequence is 14 residues long. CDR1 is GTSNPN and CDR2 is SVGIG in the germline V gene (reference sequence). Deletions cut 4 bases from V and 5 bases from J, with 12 bases between. CDR3 amino acids: CAWIRTENNSPLHF. CDR3 in DNA: TGTGCCTGGATACGGACGGAAAATAATTCACCCCTCCACTTT.

This chain uses TRBV10-2 with TRBJ1-5; a weak D match, TRBD1 (5 bases). There are 15 residues in the CDR3. Trimming took off 6 bases at V and 1 base at J, with 13 bases between the two ends. CDR1 and CDR2 from the germline V gene are WSHSY and SAAADI. Here the CDR3 DNA reads TGCGCCAGCAGGGCAGGGATAAGGAGCAATCAGCCCCAGCATTTT. It encodes CASRAGIRSNQPQHF.

This clonotype was counted a few times. The chain employs TRBV19 and TRBJ2-1; perhaps TRBD2 as D (6 bases). This CDR3 spans 15 amino acids. Between the trimmed V and J ends, which lost 2 bases and 6 bases, there was a span of 14 bases. CDR1 is LNHDA and CDR2 is SQIVND in the germline V gene (reference sequence). The CDR3 coding sequence is TGTGCCAGTAGTATACGTGGGAGGTCGGTCAATGAGCAGTTCTTC. Translating it yields CASSIRGRSVNEQFF. Full variable domain (missing parts from reference TRBV19 and TRBJ2-1): DGGITQSPKYLFRKEGQNVTLSCEQNLNHDAMYWYRQDPGQGLRLIYYSQIVNDFQKGDIAEGYSVSREKKESFPLTVTSAQKNPTAFYLCASSIRGRSVNEQFFGPGTRLTVL.

This chain connects TRBV28 to TRBJ2-1; 8 positions match TRBD2. In germline, CDR1 is MDHEN, CDR2 SYDVKM. Trimming cost V 7 bases and J 4 bases; bases outside gene matches: 6. This CDR3 spans 14 amino acids. The chain's CDR3 is CASTLAGGYNEQFF. CDR3 bases: TGTGCCAGCACCCTGGCGGGAGGATACAATGAGCAGTTCTTC.

This clonotype was picked up many times. This sequence joins TRBV5-1 and TRBJ2-5; a weak D match, TRBD1 (8 bases). Trimming removed 4 bases from V and 2 bases from J, with 15 bases in between. The germline V gene encodes CDR1 SGHRS and CDR2 YFSETQ. CDR3 length: 15 residues. The CDR3 nucleotides read TGCGCCAGCAGCCCCGACAGGGGAGGGCAAGAGACCCAGTACTTC. It yields the protein CASSPDRGGQETQYF.

This chain's CDR3 is CASSAGSGTRSYEQYF. CDR3 DNA: TGTGCCAGCAGCGCGGGATCTGGGACTAGAAGCTACGAGCAGTACTTC. V is TRBV9 and J is TRBJ2-7; 8 nucleotides match TRBD2. The germline gives CDR1 SGDLS, CDR2 YYNGEE. There are 16 residues in the CDR3. Germline trimming cut 3 bases from V and 3 bases from J; bases unmatched to any gene: 11.

This clonotype was seen a handful of times. This chain links TRBV4-2 with TRBJ2-3; 9 bases are shared with TRBD2. Unmatched junction bases numbered 7, after V lost 0 bases and J lost 0 bases. This CDR3 has 18 residues. Per the germline V gene, CDR1 is LGHNA and CDR2 is YNFKEQ. The CDR3 here is CASSQDFLAGISTDTQYF. CDR3 sequence (DNA): TGTGCCAGCAGCCAAGATTTTCTAGCGGGAATTAGCACAGATACGCAGTATTTT.

The rearrangement uses TRBV2 and TRBJ2-1; 8 positions agree with TRBD2. J was trimmed by 8 bases and V by 2 bases; bases with no gene match: 8. This CDR3 contains 15 residues. The germline V gene has CDR1 SNHLY and CDR2 FYNNEI. The CDR3 here is CASSERRLAGDEQFF. DNA of the CDR3: TGTGCCAGCAGTGAAAGGCGTCTAGCGGGCGATGAGCAGTTCTTC.

This clonotype was recorded a few times. This sequence joins TRBV12-3 or TRBV12-4 and TRBJ1-4; D remains unclear. The ends were cut back, 5 bases at V and 4 bases at J, with 14 bases in the middle. There are 15 residues in the CDR3. This chain's CDR3 is CASSLGRRLNEKLFF. CDR3 coding DNA: TGTGCCAGCAGTCTCGGCAGGCGCCTTAATGAAAAACTGTTTTTT.

J is TRBJ2-5 and V is TRBV5-6, with a tentative D call TRBD1 (6 bases). From germline, CDR1 is SGHDT and CDR2 YYEEEE. With 0 bases removed from V and 5 bases from J, the gap between germline ends came to 11 bases. This CDR3 region has 14 residues. The CDR3 here is CASSLAQGWETQYF. The CDR3 nucleotides read TGTGCCAGCAGCTTGGCACAGGGCTGGGAGACCCAGTACTTC. Full variable domain (remainder filled in from reference TRBV5-6 and TRBJ2-5): DAGVTQSPTHLIKTRGQQVTLRCSPKSGHDTVSWYQQALGQGPQFIFQYYEEEERQRGNFPDRFSGHQFPNYSSELNVNALLLGDSALYLCASSLAQGWETQYFGPGTRLLVL.

The chain uses TRBV10-3 and TRBJ2-7, with TRBD1 as a possible D gene (6 bases). This CDR3 is 13 amino acids long. The V gene lost 2 bases and the J gene lost 3 bases, with 8 bases spanning the gap. Germline V gene data show CDR1 as ENHRY and CDR2 as SYGVKD. CDR3 residues: CAISETGFYEQYF. Written as DNA, the CDR3 is TGTGCCATCAGTGAGACAGGGTTCTACGAGCAGTACTTC.

This clonotype was seen only a few times. This rearrangement joins TRBV28 to TRBJ2-1; D possibly corresponds to TRBD1 (5 bases). The V gene's germline CDR1 is MDHEN and CDR2 SYDVKM. The CDR3 covers 15 residues. Trimming took 8 bases from V and 2 from J, leaving 16 bases between them. The CDR3 protein is CASSVVRTTYNEQFF. CDR3 coding DNA: TGTGCCAGCTCTGTGGTGCGGACAACCTACAATGAGCAGTTCTTC.

This sequence joins TRBV12-3 or TRBV12-4 and TRBJ1-2, with unresolved D. The CDR3 consists of 14 residues. V was trimmed by 3 bases and J by 8 bases, leaving 16 bases between them. The DNA of the CDR3 is TGTGCCAGCAGTTTCGGCCGGTGGGTGTCGGGCTACACCTTC. Translating gives CASSFGRWVSGYTF.

In its sample, this clonotype was seen a few times. The chain recombines TRBV5-1 with TRBJ2-2; TRBD1 or TRBD2 may be the D gene (5 bases each). V lost 4 bases to trimming and J lost 2 bases, with 18 bases between them. Looked up from germline, CDR1 is SGHRS and CDR2 is YFSETQ. CDR3 size: 17 residues. Written as DNA, the CDR3 is TGCGCCAGCAGCCTCCAGGGATGGGGGAGAAACACCGGGGAGCTGTTTTTT. Its translation: CASSLQGWGRNTGELFF. Complete variable domain (other parts from reference TRBV5-1 and TRBJ2-2): KAGVTQTPRYLIKTRGQQVTLSCSPISGHRSVSWYQQTPGQGLQFLFEYFSETQRNKGNFPGRFSGRQFSNSRSEMNVSTLELGDSALYLCASSLQGWGRNTGELFFGEGSRLTVL.

V usage is TRBV5-1 and J usage is TRBJ2-4; D perhaps matches TRBD1 (6 bases). Trimming pared 4 bases from V and 8 bases from J, leaving 13 bases between. The CDR3 runs to 13 residues. Germline V lookup: CDR1 SGHRS, CDR2 YFSETQ. In DNA, the CDR3 is TGCGCCAGCAGCCTAGGGGGTAGGGACATTCAGTACTTC. Its translation is CASSLGGRDIQYF.

V and J are TRBV9 and TRBJ2-7; TRBD1 aligns across 11 bases. V shed 3 bases, J shed 2 bases, and the junction held 4 bases outside the gene matches. Germline CDR1 SGDLS, CDR2 YYNGEE. The CDR3 covers 15 residues. The CDR3 protein is CASSAGTGGAYEQYF. CDR3 in DNA: TGTGCCAGCAGCGCTGGGACAGGGGGGGCCTACGAGCAGTACTTC.

This clonotype came up once. This chain joins TRBV3-1 and TRBJ2-7, with D perhaps given as TRBD1 or TRBD2 (5 bases each). The CDR3 is 15 residues long. Germline CDR1 LGHDT, CDR2 YNNKEL (reference sequence). V lost 3 bases to trimming and J lost 5 bases, with 17 bases between them. In DNA, the CDR3 is TGTGCCAGCAGCCATACGGCGACGAGGGGCCACGAGCAGTACTTC. Translating it yields CASSHTATRGHEQYF.

The chain has TRBV29-1 and TRBJ1-1; no definite D call. V was shortened by 4 bases and J by 0 bases, with 9 bases between the two germline ends. The germline V gene encodes CDR1 SQVTM and CDR2 ANQGSEA. There are 13 residues in the CDR3. The CDR3 DNA reads TGCAGCGTTGTAGGCAGTATGAACACTGAAGCTTTCTTT. It translates to CSVVGSMNTEAFF.

This clonotype appeared many times. J is TRBJ2-1 and V is TRBV7-9, with 10 bases that match TRBD2. The CDR3 runs 17 residues. Unmatched junction bases numbered 12, after V lost 3 bases and J lost 7 bases. Germline V gives CDR1 SEHNR, CDR2 FQNEAQ (reference sequence). The CDR3 sequence: CASSLPRRLAGENEQFF. In DNA form, the CDR3 reads TGTGCCAGCAGCTTGCCCCGAAGGCTAGCGGGAGAAAATGAGCAGTTCTTC.

This clonotype was observed a handful of times. This sequence joins TRBV7-2 and TRBJ2-5; tentatively, D is TRBD2 (5 bases). V was cut by 0 bases and J by 3 bases, with 8 bases left in between. CDR1 and CDR2 (germline): SGHTA, FQGNSA. The CDR3 consists of 14 residues. This chain's CDR3 is CASSLAGVKETQYF. The CDR3 nucleotides are TGTGCCAGCAGCTTAGCGGGAGTTAAAGAGACCCAGTACTTC.

This chain links TRBV28 with TRBJ2-2, with D possibly matching TRBD2 (6 bases). V was cut by 4 bases and J by 9 bases, with 18 bases left in between. Germline V CDR1 and CDR2: MDHEN, SYDVKM. The CDR3 extends over 15 amino acids. Here the CDR3 reads CASSSTRARMRELFF. The CDR3 DNA follows: TGTGCCAGCAGTTCGACTAGGGCGCGGATGAGGGAGCTGTTTTTT.

The chain couples TRBV6-2 or TRBV6-3 to TRBJ2-5; 12 bases fit TRBD2. This CDR3 contains 18 residues. Germline CDR1 is MNHEY and CDR2 is SVGEGT. Losses at the gene ends were 0 bases for V and 2 bases for J; bases not matched to a gene: 7. Here the CDR3 reads CASSYSVRLAGEQETQYF. The CDR3 DNA reads TGTGCCAGCAGTTACTCAGTTCGACTAGCGGGGGAACAAGAGACCCAGTACTTC.

This clonotype has more than one count but fewer than ten. The chain employs TRBV29-1 and TRBJ2-3; 7 bases are shared with TRBD1. The CDR3 is 16 residues long. Germline trimming cut 4 bases from V and 3 bases from J; bases unmatched to any gene: 13. The V gene's germline CDR1 is SQVTM and CDR2 ANQGSEA. CDR3 bases: TGCAGCGTTGCCGCAGGAATAGGGGGCGCAACAGATACGCAGTATTTT. Translation gives CSVAAGIGGATDTQYF.

The V call is TRBV6-6, the J call TRBJ2-7, with 7 bases fitting TRBD2. Per the germline V gene, CDR1 is MNHNY and CDR2 is SVGAGI (reference sequence). CDR3 size: 12 residues. With V trimmed by 6 bases and J by 5 bases, 4 bases remained unmatched. The CDR3 sequence: CASRVGGDEQYF. The CDR3 DNA reads as TGTGCCAGCAGAGTTGGGGGGGACGAGCAGTACTTC.

This clonotype was detected only a few times. V usage is TRBV7-2 and J usage is TRBJ2-3; D is undetermined. Trimming stripped 5 bases from V and 2 bases from J, with 14 bases between. The germline V gene has CDR1 SGHTA and CDR2 FQGNSA. The CDR3 sequence is 15 residues long. The CDR3 bases are TGTGCCAGCAGCCAGAAGGAGCTCTCCACAGATACGCAGTATTTT. It codes for CASSQKELSTDTQYF.

The gene calls are TRBV5-1 and TRBJ1-1, with 9 bases identical to TRBD1. The CDR3 totals 15 residues. Looked up from germline, CDR1 is SGHRS and CDR2 is YFSETQ. V was clipped by 3 bases and J by 6 bases; unmatched bases: 9. CDR3 sequence: CASSSTGGRDAEAFF. The CDR3 nucleotides read TGCGCCAGCAGCTCGACAGGGGGAAGAGACGCTGAAGCTTTCTTT.

This clonotype occurred many times. This chain uses TRBV29-1 with TRBJ2-2, with TRBD2 matching 15 bases. The CDR3 has 18 residues. Germline lookup yields CDR1 SQVTM and CDR2 ANQGSEA. J lost 6 bases, V lost 4 bases, and 12 bases had no gene match. The CDR3 sequence is CSVGTSGRAVVGSGELFF. CDR3 bases: TGCAGCGTTGGGACTAGCGGGAGGGCCGTAGTGGGTTCCGGGGAGCTGTTTTTT.

This sequence joins TRBV7-2 and TRBJ2-5; D is unclear. Germline CDR1 reads SGHTA; CDR2 reads FQGNSA. Trimming cost V 1 base and J 4 bases, with 10 bases left between them. This CDR3 region has 14 residues. CDR3 coding DNA: TGTGCCAGCAGCTTAGACGGGTTCCTAGAGACCCAGTACTTC. It translates to CASSLDGFLETQYF.

This clonotype was detected only a few times. The chain carries TRBV3-1 and TRBJ2-1, with D perhaps TRBD2 (5 bases). In germline, CDR1 is LGHDT, CDR2 YNNKEL (reference sequence). V lost 1 base and J 9 bases, leaving 16 bases between the germline ends. The CDR3 is 15 amino acids. In nucleotides, the CDR3 is TGTGCCAGCAGCCAAGTATTTGCAAAGGCGGGTGAGCAGTTCTTC. This gives the protein CASSQVFAKAGEQFF.

The sample holds one count of this clonotype. This chain uses TRBV27 with TRBJ1-6; no reliable D call. Trimming took off 1 base at V and 7 bases at J, with 14 bases between the two ends. Germline CDR1 reads MNHEY; CDR2 reads SMNVEV (reference sequence). The length of the CDR3 is 16 residues. CDR3 sequence reads: CASSLLGRTLNSPLHF. The CDR3 nucleotides read TGTGCCAGCAGTTTATTAGGGCGAACGCTCAATTCACCCCTCCACTTT.

This chain uses TRBV12-3 or TRBV12-4 with TRBJ2-7; 10 positions agree with TRBD2. CDR3 length equals 17 residues. J lost 1 base, V lost 5 bases, and 11 bases had no gene match. CDR3 nucleotides: TGTGCCAGCAGTGGGAGTATAGCGGGAGGCCTGTCCTACGAGCAGTACTTC. Translation: CASSGSIAGGLSYEQYF.

The gene calls are TRBV6-2 or TRBV6-3 and TRBJ2-5; 9 nucleotides align to TRBD2. Germline assignment: CDR1 MNHEY and CDR2 SVGEGT. V was pared by 6 bases and J by 5 bases, with 10 bases of the junction left unmatched. The CDR3 has 15 residues. In nucleotides, the CDR3 is TGTGCCAGCAGATCAAGGGCGGGAGGGCCGGAGACCCAGTACTTC. Its protein is CASRSRAGGPETQYF.